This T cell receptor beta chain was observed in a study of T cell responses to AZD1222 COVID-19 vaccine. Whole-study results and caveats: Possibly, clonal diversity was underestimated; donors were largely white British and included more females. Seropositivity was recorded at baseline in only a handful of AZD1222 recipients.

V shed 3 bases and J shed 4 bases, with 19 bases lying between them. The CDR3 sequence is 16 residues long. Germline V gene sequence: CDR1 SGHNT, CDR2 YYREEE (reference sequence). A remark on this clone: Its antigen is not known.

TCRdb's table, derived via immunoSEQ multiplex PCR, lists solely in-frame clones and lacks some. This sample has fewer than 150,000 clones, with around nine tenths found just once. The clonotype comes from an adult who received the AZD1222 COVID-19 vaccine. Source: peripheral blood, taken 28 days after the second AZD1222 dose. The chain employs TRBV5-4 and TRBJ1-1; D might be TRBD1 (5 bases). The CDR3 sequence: CASSSGLSKEGTEAFF. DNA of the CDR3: TGTGCCAGCAGCTCGGGACTCTCAAAAGAGGGCACTGAAGCTTTCTTT.